The T cell receptor beta chain described here comes from a study of siplizumab effects on memory and regulatory T cells. Overall study findings and caveats: Apparently key alloresponse contributors, naive T cells also seemed more diverse than memory cells. Suppressive function of proliferating Tregs from siplizumab cultures was not confirmed. Mappable alloreactive CD4+ clones came from Treg cells about 65% of the time on average with siplizumab, against 26.9% in controls.

V was pared by 4 bases and J by 4 bases, with 14 bases between. From germline, CDR1 is SGHKS and CDR2 YYEKEE (reference sequence). The CDR3 is 14 residues long. Notes on this clone: Its antigen is not known.

Sequenced by immunoSEQ multiplex PCR; TCRdb stores in-frame clones only, minus some. The table has 56,000 or so clones, around 98% seen once; the top ten hold 0.85% to 1.4%. Sequencing was performed on unstimulated naive, memory, effector memory and TEMRA subsets derived from a few donor pairs. The sequence was obtained from a human donor in good health. Input material: naive CD8+ T cells sorted from blood. The chain carries TRBV5-5 and TRBJ1-2; D unclear. CDR3 protein: CASSPGMTPYGYTF. The CDR3 nucleotides read TGTGCCAGCAGCCCCGGGATGACCCCCTATGGCTACACCTTC.